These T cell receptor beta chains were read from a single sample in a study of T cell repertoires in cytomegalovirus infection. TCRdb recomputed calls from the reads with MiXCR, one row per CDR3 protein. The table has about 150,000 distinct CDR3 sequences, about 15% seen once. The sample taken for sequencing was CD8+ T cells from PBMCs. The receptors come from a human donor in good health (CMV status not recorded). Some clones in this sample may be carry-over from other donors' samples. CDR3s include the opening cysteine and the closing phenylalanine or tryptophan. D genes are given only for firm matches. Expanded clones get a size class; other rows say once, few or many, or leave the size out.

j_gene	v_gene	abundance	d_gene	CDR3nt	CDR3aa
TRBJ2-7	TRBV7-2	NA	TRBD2	TGTGCCAGCAGCTTACCGGCTAGCGGGACCTCCTACGAGCAGTACTTC	CASSLPASGTSYEQYF
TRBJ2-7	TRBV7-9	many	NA	TGTGCCAGCAGTAGTGGAGGTGAGCAGTACTTC	CASSSGGEQYF
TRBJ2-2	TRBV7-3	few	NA	TGTGCCAGCAGCTTAAATTACAACACCGGGGAGCTGTTTTTT	CASSLNYNTGELFF
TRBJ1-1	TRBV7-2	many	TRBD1	TGTGCCAGCAGCAACCAGGGGGCAGGGAGCACTGAAGCTTTCTTT	CASSNQGAGSTEAFF
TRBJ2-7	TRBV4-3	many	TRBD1	TGCGCCAGCAGCCGCGGACGACAGGGGATTTACGAGCAGTACTTC	CASSRGRQGIYEQYF
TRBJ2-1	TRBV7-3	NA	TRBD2	TGTGCCAGCAGCCAAGGACTAGCGGGGGGACGCTCCTACAATGAGCAGTTCTTC	CASSQGLAGGRSYNEQFF
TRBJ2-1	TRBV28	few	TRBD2	TGTGCCAGCAGTTTCGAGACTAGCGGCTACAATGAGCAGTTCTTC	CASSFETSGYNEQFF
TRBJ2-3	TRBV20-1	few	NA	TGCAGTGTCCCCCTCGGGGGTTCCCCCACAGATACGCAGTATTTT	CSVPLGGSPTDTQYF
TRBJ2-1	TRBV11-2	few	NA	TGTGCCAGCAGCTTAGGACAGGCCCATGAGCAGTTCTTC	CASSLGQAHEQFF
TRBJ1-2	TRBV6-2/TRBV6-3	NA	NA	TGTGCCAGCAGCCCGGGAGACGGAAATAACTATGGCTACACCTTC	CASSPGDGNNYGYTF
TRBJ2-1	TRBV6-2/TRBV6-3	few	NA	TGTGCCAGCAAGAGACAGCCAGTAGATGAGCAGTTCTTC	CASKRQPVDEQFF
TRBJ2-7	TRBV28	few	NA	TGTGCCAGCAGCTCGGCCGCTGGGGGTTCCTACGAGCAGTACTTC	CASSSAAGGSYEQYF
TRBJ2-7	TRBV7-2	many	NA	TGTGCCAGCAGCTTAATCCGGGGGTACTCCTACGAGCAGTACTTC	CASSLIRGYSYEQYF
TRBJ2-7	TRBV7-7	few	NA	TGTGCCAGCAGCTTAGGTCTTAGTCTCGCCTACGAGCAGTACTTC	CASSLGLSLAYEQYF
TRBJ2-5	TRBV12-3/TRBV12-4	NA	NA	TGTGCCAGCAGACCCCCGGGACTCCTGGAGACCCAGTACTTC	CASRPPGLLETQYF
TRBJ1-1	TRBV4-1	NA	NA	TGTGCCAGCAGCCAAGATATTCTTCTAGGCTCTGAAGCTTTCTTT	CASSQDILLGSEAFF
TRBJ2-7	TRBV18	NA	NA	TGTGCCAGCTCACCCGACGGATCCCTCCACGAGCAGTACTTC	CASSPDGSLHEQYF